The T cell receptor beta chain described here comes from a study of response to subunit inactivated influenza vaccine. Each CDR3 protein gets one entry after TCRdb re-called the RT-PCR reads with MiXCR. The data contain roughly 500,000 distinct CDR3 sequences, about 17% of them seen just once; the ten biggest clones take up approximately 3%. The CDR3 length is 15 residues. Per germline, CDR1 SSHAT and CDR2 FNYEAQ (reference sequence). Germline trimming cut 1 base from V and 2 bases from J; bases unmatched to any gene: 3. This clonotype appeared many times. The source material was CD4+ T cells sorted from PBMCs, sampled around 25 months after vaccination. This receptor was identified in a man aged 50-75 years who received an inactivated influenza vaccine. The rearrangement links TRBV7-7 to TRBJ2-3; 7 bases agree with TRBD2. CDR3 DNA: TGTGCCAGCAGCTTAGTAGCGGGCGCCACAGATACGCAGTATTTT. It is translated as CASSLVAGATDTQYF.